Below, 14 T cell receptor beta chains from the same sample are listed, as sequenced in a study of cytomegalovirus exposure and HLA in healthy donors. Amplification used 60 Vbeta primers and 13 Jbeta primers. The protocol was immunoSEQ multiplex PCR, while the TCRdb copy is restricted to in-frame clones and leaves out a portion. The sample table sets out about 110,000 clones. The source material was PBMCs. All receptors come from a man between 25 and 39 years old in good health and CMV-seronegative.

CDR3 DNA sequence: TGTGCCAGCAGCCTACTCCGGGACAGTCCTCACAATGAGCAGTTCTTC. Residues: CASSLLRDSPHNEQFF. V gene TRBV14 combines with J gene TRBJ2-1; 7 positions match TRBD1. Germline values: CDR1 SGHDN, CDR2 FVKESK. J lost 5 bases, V lost 4 bases, and 11 bases had no gene match. This CDR3 has 16 amino acids.

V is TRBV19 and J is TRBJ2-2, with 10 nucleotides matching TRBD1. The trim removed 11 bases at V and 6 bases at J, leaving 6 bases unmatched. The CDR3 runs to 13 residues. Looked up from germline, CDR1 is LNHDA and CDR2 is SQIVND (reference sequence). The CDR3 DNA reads TGTGCCGGTGGGACAGGGGTAGCCGGGGAGCTGTTTTTT. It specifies CAGGTGVAGELFF.

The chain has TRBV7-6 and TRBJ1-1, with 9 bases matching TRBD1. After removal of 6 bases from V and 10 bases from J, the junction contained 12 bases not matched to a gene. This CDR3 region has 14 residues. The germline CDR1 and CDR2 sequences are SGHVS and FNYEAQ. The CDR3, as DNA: TGTGCCAGCAGTCAAGGACAGGGACAGGGACGAGCTTTCTTT. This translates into CASSQGQGQGRAFF. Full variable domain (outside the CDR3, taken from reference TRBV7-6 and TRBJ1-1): GAGVSQSPRYKVTKRGQDVALRCDPISGHVSLYWYRQALGQGPEFLTYFNYEAQQDKSGLPNDRFSAERPEGSISTLTIQRTEQRDSAMYRCASSQGQGQGRAFFGQGTRLTVV.

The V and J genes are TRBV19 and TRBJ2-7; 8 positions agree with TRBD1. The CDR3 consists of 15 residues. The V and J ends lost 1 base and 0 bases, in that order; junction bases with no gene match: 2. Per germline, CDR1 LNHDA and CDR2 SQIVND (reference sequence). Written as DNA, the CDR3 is TGTGCCAGTAGTATAGTCGGGACAGGCTCCTACGAGCAGTACTTC. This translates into CASSIVGTGSYEQYF. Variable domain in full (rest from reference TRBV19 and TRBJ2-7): DGGITQSPKYLFRKEGQNVTLSCEQNLNHDAMYWYRQDPGQGLRLIYYSQIVNDFQKGDIAEGYSVSREKKESFPLTVTSAQKNPTAFYLCASSIVGTGSYEQYFGPGTRLTVT.

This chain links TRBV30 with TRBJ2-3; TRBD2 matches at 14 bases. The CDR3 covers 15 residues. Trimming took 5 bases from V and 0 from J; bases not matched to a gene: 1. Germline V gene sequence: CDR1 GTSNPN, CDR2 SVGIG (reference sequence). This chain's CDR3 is CAWGLAGGSTDTQYF. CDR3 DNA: TGTGCCTGGGGACTAGCGGGGGGTAGCACAGATACGCAGTATTTT.

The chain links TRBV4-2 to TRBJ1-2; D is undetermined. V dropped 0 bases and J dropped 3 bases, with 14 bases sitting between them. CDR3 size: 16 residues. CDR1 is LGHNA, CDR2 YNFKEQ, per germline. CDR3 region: CASSQDLGQDYYGYTF. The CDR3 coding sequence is TGTGCCAGCAGCCAAGACCTCGGGCAGGACTACTATGGCTACACCTTC.

Here the CDR3 reads CASTKDSYYGYTF. Written as DNA, the CDR3 is TGTGCCAGCACCAAGGACAGCTACTATGGCTACACCTTC. The chain has TRBV28 and TRBJ1-2; tentative D call: TRBD1 (6 bases). The CDR3 covers 13 residues. Trimming pared 7 bases from V and 3 bases from J, leaving 12 bases between. CDR1 is MDHEN and CDR2 is SYDVKM in the germline V gene.

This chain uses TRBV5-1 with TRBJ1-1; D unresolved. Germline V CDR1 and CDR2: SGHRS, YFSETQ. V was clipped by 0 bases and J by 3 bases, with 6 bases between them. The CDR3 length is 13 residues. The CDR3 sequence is CASSLEEHTEAFF. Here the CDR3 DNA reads TGCGCCAGCAGCTTGGAAGAGCACACTGAAGCTTTCTTT.

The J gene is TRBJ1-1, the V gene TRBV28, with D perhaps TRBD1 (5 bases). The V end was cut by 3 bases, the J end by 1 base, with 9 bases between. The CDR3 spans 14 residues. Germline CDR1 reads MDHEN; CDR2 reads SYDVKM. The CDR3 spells CASSFQGSNTEAFF. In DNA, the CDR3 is TGTGCCAGCAGTTTTCAGGGTTCGAACACTGAAGCTTTCTTT.

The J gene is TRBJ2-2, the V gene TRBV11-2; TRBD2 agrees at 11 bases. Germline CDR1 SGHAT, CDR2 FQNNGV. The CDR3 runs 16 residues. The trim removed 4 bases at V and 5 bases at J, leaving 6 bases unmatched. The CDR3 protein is CASSSPWTSGTGELFF. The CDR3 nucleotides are TGTGCCAGCAGCTCACCCTGGACTAGCGGGACCGGGGAGCTGTTTTTT.

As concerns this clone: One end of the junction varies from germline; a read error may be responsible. In DNA, the CDR3 is TGTGCCAGCAGCCAAGACCGTACAGTAGGTTTT. Translating gives CASSQDRTVGF. V usage is TRBV14 and J usage is TRBJ1-1; no reliable D call. Germline V gene sequence: CDR1 SGHDN, CDR2 FVKESK. This CDR3 is 11 amino acids long.

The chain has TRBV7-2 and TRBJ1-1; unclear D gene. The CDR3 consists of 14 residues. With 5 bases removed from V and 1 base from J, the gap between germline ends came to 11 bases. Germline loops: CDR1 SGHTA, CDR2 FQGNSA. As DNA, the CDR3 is TGTGCCAGCAGCCCCCCTAGAGGGAACACTGAAGCTTTCTTT. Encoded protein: CASSPPRGNTEAFF.

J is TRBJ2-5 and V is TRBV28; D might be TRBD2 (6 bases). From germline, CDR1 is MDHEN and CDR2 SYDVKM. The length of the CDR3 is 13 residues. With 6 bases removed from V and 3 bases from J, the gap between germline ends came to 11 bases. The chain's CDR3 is CASSWDLKETQYF. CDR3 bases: TGTGCCAGCAGCTGGGACTTAAAAGAGACCCAGTACTTC.

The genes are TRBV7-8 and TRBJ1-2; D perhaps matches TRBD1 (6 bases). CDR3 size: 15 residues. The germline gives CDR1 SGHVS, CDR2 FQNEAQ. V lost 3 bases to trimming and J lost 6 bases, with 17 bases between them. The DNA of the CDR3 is TGTGCCAGCAGCTTTCCACGCGGGGGCTCGAATGGCTACACCTTC. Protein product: CASSFPRGGSNGYTF.